This T cell receptor (beta chain) was captured by sequencing in a study of T cells in localized non-small cell lung cancer. Sequencing used immunoSEQ multiplex PCR; TCRdb keeps in-frame clones, though not all of them. The data contain 1,500 to 2,000 clones, 36% of them singletons. A remark on this clone: Its antigen is not identified.

From germline, CDR1 is MNHGY and CDR2 SAAAGT. CDR3 length: 18 residues. V was shortened by 0 bases and J by 2 bases, with 17 bases between the two germline ends. Whole-study results and caveats: It was uninvolved adjacent lung that showed the highest T cell clonality, exceeding tumor. The study detected a median about 50 of the top 100 tumor clones in adjacent lung. Longer overall survival associated with higher blood T cell density; shorter survival with higher adjacent-lung clonality.

Sequencing was performed on lung tumor tissue, taken before any cancer treatment. The sequence was collected from a woman aged 40 to 75 with stage II lung adenocarcinoma. This chain connects TRBV6-8 to TRBJ1-3; D perhaps matches TRBD1 (6 bases). CDR3 coding DNA: TGTGCCAGCAGTTACTCGGGGTTGACAGGTCCTCCTGGAAACACCATATATTTT. Its translation is CASSYSGLTGPPGNTIYF.